What follows are 5 T cell receptor beta chains derived from one specimen sequenced in a study of cytomegalovirus exposure and HLA in healthy donors. Clones were read by immunoSEQ multiplex PCR, and TCRdb kept only the in-frame ones, dropping some. The data hold around 170,000 clones, with approximately 90% observed a single time. The sequencing sample was made of PBMCs. All receptors derive from a man between 18 and 35 years old in good health and CMV-seronegative.

This chain joins TRBV18 and TRBJ2-7; D gene unclear. The CDR3 loop spans 13 amino acids. The ends were cut back, 3 bases at V and 0 bases at J, with 6 bases in the middle. Germline CDR1 and CDR2: KGHSH and LQKENI. The CDR3, as DNA: TGTGCCAGCTCACCCGCGGACTCCTACGAGCAGTACGTC. Amino acids: CASSPADSYEQYV.

The chain combines TRBV6-5 with TRBJ1-2; D perhaps matches TRBD1 (5 bases). The CDR3 length is 14 residues. V gave up 2 bases and J gave up 4 bases, with 11 bases separating them. CDR1 and CDR2 (germline): MNHEY, SVGAGI. CDR3 coding DNA: TGTGCCAGCAGTTACCGGGGGAGAGGCTATGGCTACACCTTC. Amino acids: CASSYRGRGYGYTF.

The V and J genes are TRBV2 and TRBJ2-1, with D perhaps matching TRBD2 (5 bases). This CDR3 is built from 15 residues. Trimming stripped 4 bases from V and 4 bases from J, with 14 bases between. Germline V gives CDR1 SNHLY, CDR2 FYNNEI. The CDR3 is CASSGAATIYNEQFF. The CDR3 DNA is TGTGCCAGCAGTGGAGCGGCCACGATATACAATGAGCAGTTCTTC.

The V call is TRBV2, the J call TRBJ2-7, with 9 bases identical to TRBD1. V was clipped by 4 bases and J by 4 bases; unmatched bases: 11. CDR1 is SNHLY and CDR2 is FYNNEI in the germline V gene. CDR3 length: 16 residues. The CDR3 spells CASSGGGRDREYEQYV. The DNA for the CDR3 is TGTGCCAGCAGTGGAGGAGGCCGGGACAGGGAGTACGAGCAGTACGTC.

The chain joins TRBV19 to TRBJ2-7; 8 bases line up with TRBD1. The V gene end was trimmed by 3 bases and the J gene end by 7 bases; junction bases not matched to a gene: 11. The CDR3 length is 15 residues. CDR1 and CDR2 from the germline V gene are LNHDA and SQIVND (reference sequence). The CDR3: CASSMGGRGPGEQYF. CDR3 nucleotides: TGTGCCAGTAGTATGGGAGGCAGGGGGCCTGGGGAGCAGTACTTC.